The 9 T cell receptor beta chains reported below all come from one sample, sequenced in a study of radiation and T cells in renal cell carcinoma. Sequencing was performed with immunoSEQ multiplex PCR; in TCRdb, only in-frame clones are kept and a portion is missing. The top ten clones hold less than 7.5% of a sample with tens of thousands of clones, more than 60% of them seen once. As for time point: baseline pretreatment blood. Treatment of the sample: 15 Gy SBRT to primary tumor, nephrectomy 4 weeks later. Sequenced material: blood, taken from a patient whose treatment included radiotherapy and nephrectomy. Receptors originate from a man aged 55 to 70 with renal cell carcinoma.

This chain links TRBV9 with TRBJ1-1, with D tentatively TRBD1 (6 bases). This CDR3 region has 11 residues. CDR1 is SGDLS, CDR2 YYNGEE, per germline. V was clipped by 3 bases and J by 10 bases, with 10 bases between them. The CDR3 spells CASSDGTTAFF. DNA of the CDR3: TGTGCCAGCAGCGATGGGACAACAGCTTTCTTT.

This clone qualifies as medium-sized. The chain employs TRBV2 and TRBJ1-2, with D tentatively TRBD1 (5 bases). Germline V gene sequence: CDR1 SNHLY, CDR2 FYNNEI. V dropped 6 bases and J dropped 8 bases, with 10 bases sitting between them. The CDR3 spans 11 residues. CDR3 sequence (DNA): TGTGCCAGCAGCGGGGGATACGGCTACACCTTC. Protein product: CASSGGYGYTF.

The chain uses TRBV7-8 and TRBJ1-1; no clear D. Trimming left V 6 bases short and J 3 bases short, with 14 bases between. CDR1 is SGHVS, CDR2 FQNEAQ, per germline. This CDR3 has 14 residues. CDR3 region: CASRRPGLDTEAFF. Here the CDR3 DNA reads TGTGCCAGCAGACGACCGGGGTTGGACACTGAAGCTTTCTTT.

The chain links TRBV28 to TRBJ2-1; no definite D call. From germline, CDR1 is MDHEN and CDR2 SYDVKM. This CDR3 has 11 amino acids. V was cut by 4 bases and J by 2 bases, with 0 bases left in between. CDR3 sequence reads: CASSSYNEQFF. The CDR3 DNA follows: TGTGCCAGCAGTTCCTACAATGAGCAGTTCTTC.

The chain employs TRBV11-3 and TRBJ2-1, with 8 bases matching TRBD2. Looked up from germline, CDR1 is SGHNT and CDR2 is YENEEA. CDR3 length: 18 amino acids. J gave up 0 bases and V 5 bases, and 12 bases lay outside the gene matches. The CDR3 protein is CASSPGTSFKSSYNEQFF. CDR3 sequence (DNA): TGTGCCAGCAGCCCCGGGACTAGTTTTAAGAGCTCCTACAATGAGCAGTTCTTC.

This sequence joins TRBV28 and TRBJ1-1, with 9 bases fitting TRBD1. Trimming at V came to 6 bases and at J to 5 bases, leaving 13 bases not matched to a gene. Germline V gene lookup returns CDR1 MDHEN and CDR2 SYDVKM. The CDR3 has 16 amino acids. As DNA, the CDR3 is TGTGCCAGCAGCCTCACAGGGGGCGGTGGGAGTACTGAAGCTTTCTTT. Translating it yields CASSLTGGGGSTEAFF.

The CDR3 here is CASSQEKTQAYNEQFF. The CDR3 region has the DNA TGCGCCAGCAGCCAAGAGAAGACTCAAGCCTACAATGAGCAGTTCTTC. The gene calls are TRBV4-1 and TRBJ2-1; no clear D gene. Germline V gene lookup returns CDR1 MGHRA and CDR2 YSYEKL. The CDR3 consists of 16 residues. V shed 0 bases and J shed 2 bases, with 11 bases lying between them.

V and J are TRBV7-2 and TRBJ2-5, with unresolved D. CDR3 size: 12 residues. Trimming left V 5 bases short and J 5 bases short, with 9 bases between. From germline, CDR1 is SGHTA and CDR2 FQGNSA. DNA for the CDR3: TGTGCCAGCAGCCCCTTGCGGGAGACCCAGTACTTC. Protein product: CASSPLRETQYF.

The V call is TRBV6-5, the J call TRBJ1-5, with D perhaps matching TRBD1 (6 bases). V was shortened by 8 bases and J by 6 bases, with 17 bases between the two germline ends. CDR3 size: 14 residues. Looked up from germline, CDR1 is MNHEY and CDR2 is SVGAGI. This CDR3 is CASSPSTGIQPQHF. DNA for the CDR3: TGTGCCAGCTCACCTTCGACAGGCATTCAGCCCCAGCATTTT.